A single sample gave rise to the 29 T cell receptor beta chains below, sequenced in a study of T cell responses to AZD1222 COVID-19 vaccine. Assay used: immunoSEQ multiplex PCR; TCRdb lists only in-frame clones, some missing. This table has about 110,000 clones, about 88% appearing once. The material was peripheral blood, obtained on day 0 of AZD1222 vaccination. Every receptor here comes from an adult in good health.

The chain employs TRBV7-9 and TRBJ1-2; the D gene is possibly TRBD1 (6 bases). V was pared by 8 bases and J by 8 bases, with 18 bases between. The CDR3 sequence is 13 residues long. Germline lookup yields CDR1 SEHNR and CDR2 FQNEAQ (reference sequence). CDR3 in DNA: TGTGCCAGCTCCCCCCGGGGGGCTGAGGGCTACACCTTC. Protein sequence: CASSPRGAEGYTF.

This clone was observed a handful of times. The chain recombines TRBV3-1 (or the pseudogene TRBV3-2) with TRBJ2-1; D is uncertain. The germline V and J ends were trimmed by 4 bases and 12 bases, with 13 bases remaining between them. Germline V CDR1 and CDR2: LGHDT, YNNKEL (reference sequence). This CDR3 is built from 12 residues. The CDR3 DNA is TGTGCCAGCAGCCCATCGACCGTGGTGCAGTTCTTC. It translates to CASSPSTVVQFF.

The chain carries TRBV5-1 and TRBJ1-2; D unresolved. Deletions cut 1 base from V and 0 bases from J, with 7 bases between. Germline CDR1 reads SGHRS; CDR2 reads YFSETQ. There are 14 residues in the CDR3. Written as DNA, the CDR3 is TGCGCCAGCAGCTTGTTCGGACCTAACTATGGCTACACCTTC. Translation: CASSLFGPNYGYTF. The variable domain in full, completed from reference TRBV5-1 and TRBJ1-2, reads KAGVTQTPRYLIKTRGQQVTLSCSPISGHRSVSWYQQTPGQGLQFLFEYFSETQRNKGNFPGRFSGRQFSNSRSEMNVSTLELGDSALYLCASSLFGPNYGYTFGSGTRLTVV.

This rearrangement joins TRBV6-5 to TRBJ2-7; D might be TRBD1 or TRBD2, each matching 5 bases. The CDR3 is 14 residues long. Germline loops: CDR1 MNHEY, CDR2 SVGAGI. Trimming took 5 bases from V and 2 from J, leaving 13 bases between them. DNA for the CDR3: TGTGCCAGCAGTCCCGGGACCGAGACCTACGAGCAGTACTTC. Translated: CASSPGTETYEQYF.

The chain recombines TRBV4-1 with TRBJ1-2; 8 bases agree with TRBD1. The V gene's germline CDR1 is MGHRA and CDR2 YSYEKL. This CDR3 spans 15 amino acids. The ends lost 3 bases at V and 3 bases at J; junction bases unmatched: 6. The CDR3 nucleotides are TGCGCCAGCAGCCACCTGGACAGGGCGGACTATGGCTACACCTTC. Translated, it gives CASSHLDRADYGYTF.

The genes are TRBV11-2 and TRBJ1-1, with D possibly being TRBD1 (5 bases). The CDR3 extends over 15 amino acids. Trimming left V 1 base short and J 8 bases short, with 17 bases between. CDR1 is SGHAT, CDR2 FQNNGV, per germline. The CDR3 DNA reads TGTGCCAGCAGCTTAGGGGGTGGGGGTGTCTTGGAAGCTTTCTTT. Encoded protein: CASSLGGGGVLEAFF.

DNA for the CDR3: TGTGCCAGCAGTTACGCCAGCAGGGGTTCATACAATGAGCAGTTCTTC. Protein sequence: CASSYASRGSYNEQFF. The chain joins TRBV6-5 to TRBJ2-1, with D maybe TRBD1 (6 bases). The CDR3 contains 16 residues. Germline V gives CDR1 MNHEY, CDR2 SVGAGI. Trimming stripped 2 bases from V and 4 bases from J, with 15 bases between.

The rearrangement uses TRBV5-4 and TRBJ1-2; 12 bases fit TRBD1. Trimming took 4 bases from V and 4 from J; bases not matched to a gene: 11. The CDR3 has 17 residues. Germline CDR1 SGHNT, CDR2 YYREEE (reference sequence). In nucleotides, the CDR3 is TGTGCCAGCAGCCTAGGGACAGGGGGCGCGCGGATCTATGGCTACACCTTC. It specifies CASSLGTGGARIYGYTF.

The chain employs TRBV19 and TRBJ1-6; D possibly corresponds to TRBD1 (5 bases). Germline values: CDR1 LNHDA, CDR2 SQIVND (reference sequence). The CDR3 totals 15 residues. Trimming cost V 6 bases and J 6 bases, with 15 bases left between them. CDR3 sequence reads: CASRVGAGTNSPLHF. The CDR3 DNA follows: TGTGCCAGTAGGGTCGGGGCAGGAACTAATTCACCCCTCCACTTT.

The V call is TRBV5-1, the J call TRBJ1-2; D ambiguous. The germline gives CDR1 SGHRS, CDR2 YFSETQ. The CDR3 sequence is 13 residues long. Trimming took 4 bases from V and 4 from J, leaving 11 bases between them. Written as DNA, the CDR3 is TGCGCCAGCAGCCTTAAGGACGGCTATGGCTACACCTTC. This encodes CASSLKDGYGYTF.

This chain connects TRBV21-1 to TRBJ1-1; TRBD1 is the table's D call, not checked against the DNA. TRBV21-1 counts as a pseudogene. The CDR3 contains 11 residues. The CDR3 sequence is CASSCGQEAFF. Written as DNA, the CDR3 is TGTGCCAGCAGCTGCGGACAGGAAGCTTTCTTT.

A single count supports this clone. V and J are TRBV13 and TRBJ1-5, with a possible D match to TRBD1 (6 bases). V lost 1 base and J 0 bases, leaving 13 bases between the germline ends. Per the germline V gene, CDR1 is PRHDT and CDR2 is FYEKMQ (reference sequence). The CDR3 is made up of 17 amino acids. The CDR3 protein is CASSLARTGNSNQPQHF. The CDR3 nucleotides read TGTGCCAGCAGCTTAGCACGAACAGGGAATAGCAATCAGCCCCAGCATTTT.

This clone was seen once. The chain recombines TRBV7-9 with TRBJ1-5; weak D call: TRBD1 (5 bases). CDR1 SEHNR and CDR2 FQNEAQ come from the germline V gene (reference sequence). The ends were cut back, 4 bases at V and 5 bases at J, with 18 bases in the middle. The CDR3 contains 16 residues. In nucleotides, the CDR3 is TGTGCCAGCAGCTCGGCCGGGACCCAAGGGCATCAGCCCCAGCATTTT. Translation: CASSSAGTQGHQPQHF. The full variable domain, completed using reference TRBV7-9 and TRBJ1-5, is DTGVSQNPRHKITKRGQNVTFRCDPISEHNRLYWYRQTLGQGPEFLTYFQNEAQLEKSRLLSDRFSAERPKGSFSTLEIQRTEQGDSAMYLCASSSAGTQGHQPQHFGDGTRLSIL.

This clone was seen more than once but under ten times. This chain links TRBV3-1 (or the pseudogene TRBV3-2) with TRBJ1-1; D perhaps matches TRBD1 (6 bases). Germline loops: CDR1 LGHDT, CDR2 YNNKEL (reference sequence). This CDR3 is built from 18 residues. Deletions cut 0 bases from V and 5 bases from J, with 22 bases between. The CDR3 DNA reads as TGTGCCAGCAGCCAAGATCTTTGGGGGGGCCCCCGGAGGACTGAAGCTTTCTTT. Its translation: CASSQDLWGGPRRTEAFF.

V gene TRBV27 combines with J gene TRBJ1-1; D remains unclear. V was cut by 4 bases and J by 6 bases, with 12 bases left in between. Germline CDR1 and CDR2: MNHEY and SMNVEV (reference sequence). This CDR3 comprises 13 residues. CDR3 loop: CASSSPLLAEAFF. CDR3 nucleotide sequence: TGTGCCAGCAGTTCCCCCTTACTGGCTGAAGCTTTCTTT.

The rearrangement joins TRBV2 to TRBJ2-7; D may be TRBD1 (6 bases). Germline V lookup: CDR1 SNHLY, CDR2 FYNNEI. This CDR3 has 14 amino acids. The V end lost 8 bases, the J end lost 5 bases, and 19 bases lay between the germline ends. The CDR3 loop is CASLKDRGGNEQYF. CDR3 nucleotide sequence: TGTGCCAGCTTAAAGGACCGTGGGGGCAACGAGCAGTACTTC.

The chain combines TRBV18 with TRBJ1-1; D not resolved. Trimming stripped 8 bases from V and 6 bases from J, with 13 bases between. CDR1 and CDR2 (germline): KGHSH, LQKENI. The CDR3 sequence is 12 residues long. The CDR3 protein is CASEGVLPEAFF. CDR3 DNA: TGTGCCAGCGAGGGAGTTTTGCCTGAAGCTTTCTTT.

Only one count was recorded for this clone. The chain is built from TRBV6-1 and TRBJ2-3; TRBD2 matches 7 bases. J was trimmed by 1 base and V by 0 bases; bases with no gene match: 1. The germline CDR1 and CDR2 sequences are MNHNS and SASEGT. The CDR3 is made up of 15 amino acids. The CDR3 loop reads CASSEAAGGTDTQYF. DNA of the CDR3: TGTGCCAGCAGTGAAGCTGCGGGGGGCACAGATACGCAGTATTTT.

The CDR3 nucleotides are TGTGCCGCTCGGACAGCCGGGGAGCTGTTTTTT. The encoded protein is CAARTAGELFF. This chain uses TRBV19 with TRBJ2-2; a weak D match, TRBD1 (6 bases). This CDR3 is 11 amino acids long. Trimming took off 11 bases at V and 6 bases at J, with 10 bases between the two ends. CDR1 LNHDA and CDR2 SQIVND come from the germline V gene (reference sequence).

J is TRBJ1-2 and V is TRBV4-1; the match to TRBD1 covers 8 bases. V gave up 0 bases and J gave up 2 bases; unmatched junction bases: 2. Germline V gives CDR1 MGHRA, CDR2 YSYEKL. CDR3 size: 15 residues. As DNA, the CDR3 is TGCGCCAGCAGCCAAGAACGGACAGGGAACTATGGCTACACCTTC. It is translated as CASSQERTGNYGYTF.

In its sample, this clone was seen once. J is TRBJ1-2 and V is TRBV19, with D perhaps TRBD1 (6 bases). The V and J ends lost 3 bases and 7 bases respectively, with 12 bases between them. This CDR3 has 13 residues. Germline assignment: CDR1 LNHDA and CDR2 SQIVND (reference sequence). This chain's CDR3 is CASSIPGVFGYTF. CDR3 DNA sequence: TGTGCCAGTAGTATCCCAGGGGTTTTTGGCTACACCTTC.

The rearrangement links TRBV9 to TRBJ2-2; maybe TRBD2 (5 bases). With 0 bases removed from V and 7 bases from J, the gap between germline ends came to 16 bases. This CDR3 is 16 amino acids long. Germline CDR1 reads SGDLS; CDR2 reads YYNGEE. The CDR3 DNA follows: TGTGCCAGCAGCGTAGGGACCCCCGGGGTGGGCGGGGAGCTGTTTTTT. The encoded protein is CASSVGTPGVGGELFF.

V gene TRBV30 combines with J gene TRBJ1-1; 7 nucleotides line up with TRBD1. In germline, CDR1 is GTSNPN, CDR2 SVGIG (reference sequence). The CDR3 length is 15 residues. With 3 bases clipped from V and 2 bases from J, the junction kept 9 bases outside the gene matches. CDR3 bases: TGTGCCTGGAGACTCAAGACAGGGTTTAACACTGAAGCTTTCTTT. Translation gives CAWRLKTGFNTEAFF.

The CDR3 reads CASSERGTWRETQYF. The CDR3 DNA reads as TGTGCCAGCAGTGAAAGGGGGACCTGGCGAGAGACCCAGTACTTC. This chain connects TRBV2 to TRBJ2-5; maybe TRBD1 (6 bases). This CDR3 region has 15 residues. Trimming cost V 2 bases and J 4 bases, with 14 bases left between them. CDR1 is SNHLY, CDR2 FYNNEI, per germline. Full variable domain (rest looked up from reference TRBV2 and TRBJ2-5): EPEVTQTPSHQVTQMGQEVILRCVPISNHLYFYWYRQILGQKVEFLVSFYNNEISEKSEIFDDQFSVERPDGSNFTLKIRSTKLEDSAMYFCASSERGTWRETQYFGPGTRLLVL.

The chain recombines TRBV6-5 with TRBJ1-1; D is possibly TRBD1 (5 bases). Germline CDR1 and CDR2: MNHEY and SVGAGI. Trimming removed 2 bases from V and 7 bases from J, with 14 bases in between. This CDR3 comprises 14 residues. The CDR3 DNA is TGTGCCAGCAGTTACGGGACTTTGGGGGGTGAAGCTTTCTTT. Encoded protein: CASSYGTLGGEAFF.

This sequence joins TRBV3-1 (or the pseudogene TRBV3-2) and TRBJ1-5, with D maybe TRBD1 (5 bases). Germline-derived CDR1 and CDR2 are LGHDT and YNNKEL (reference sequence). V shed 2 bases and J shed 3 bases, with 17 bases lying between them. This CDR3 is built from 17 residues. The CDR3 is CASSQTTGVGVNQPQHF. CDR3 coding DNA: TGTGCCAGCAGCCAAACAACAGGCGTCGGTGTCAATCAGCCCCAGCATTTT.

The V gene is TRBV29-1, the J gene TRBJ1-5; tentatively, D is TRBD1 (6 bases). The CDR3 has 14 amino acids. V gave up 7 bases and J gave up 5 bases, with 18 bases separating them. From germline, CDR1 is SQVTM and CDR2 ANQGSEA. CDR3 bases: TGCAGCGCCGGGGGTACAGGGAATGATCAGCCCCAGCATTTT. Protein: CSAGGTGNDQPQHF.

The table lists this clone with a count of one. CDR3 region: CASSLGPSGSRWTGELFF. The CDR3 bases are TGTGCCAGCAGCCTCGGTCCAAGCGGGAGTCGATGGACCGGGGAGCTGTTTTTT. The chain has TRBV3-1 (or the pseudogene TRBV3-2) and TRBJ2-2, with 8 bases aligning to TRBD2. The CDR3 consists of 18 residues. Germline CDR1 reads LGHDT; CDR2 reads YNNKEL (reference sequence). J was trimmed by 5 bases and V by 4 bases; bases with no gene match: 15.

The chain uses TRBV24-1 and TRBJ1-6; D unclear. V lost 4 bases and J lost 15, with 12 bases in between. Germline CDR1 is KGHDR and CDR2 is SFDVKD. The CDR3 runs 12 residues. The CDR3 spells CATSDHRNLLHF. The CDR3, as DNA: TGTGCCACCAGTGACCACCGAAATCTCCTCCACTTT.